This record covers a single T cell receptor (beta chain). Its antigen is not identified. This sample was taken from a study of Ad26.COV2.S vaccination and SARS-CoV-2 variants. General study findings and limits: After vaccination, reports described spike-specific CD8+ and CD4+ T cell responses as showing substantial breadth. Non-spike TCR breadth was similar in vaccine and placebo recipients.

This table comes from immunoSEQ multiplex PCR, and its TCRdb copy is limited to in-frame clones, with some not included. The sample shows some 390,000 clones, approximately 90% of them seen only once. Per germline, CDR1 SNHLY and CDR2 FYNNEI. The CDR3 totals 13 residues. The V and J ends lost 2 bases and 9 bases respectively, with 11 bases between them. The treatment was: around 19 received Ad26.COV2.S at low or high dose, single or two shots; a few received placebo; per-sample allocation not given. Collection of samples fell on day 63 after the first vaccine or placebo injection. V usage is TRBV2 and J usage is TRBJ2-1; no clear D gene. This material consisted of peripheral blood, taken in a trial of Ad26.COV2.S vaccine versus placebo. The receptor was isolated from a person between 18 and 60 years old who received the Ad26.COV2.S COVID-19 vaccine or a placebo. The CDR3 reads CASSEFGVGEQFF. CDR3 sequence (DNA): TGTGCCAGCAGTGAATTTGGGGTTGGTGAGCAGTTCTTC. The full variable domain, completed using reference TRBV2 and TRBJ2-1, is EPEVTQTPSHQVTQMGQEVILRCVPISNHLYFYWYRQILGQKVEFLVSFYNNEISEKSEIFDDQFSVERPDGSNFTLKIRSTKLEDSAMYFCASSEFGVGEQFFGPGTRLTVL.